Given below is one TCR beta chain in context. As yet, its antigen is unknown. This specimen belongs to a study of shared clonotypes between healthy human individuals. This CDR3 has 15 amino acids. Trimming took 4 bases from V and 5 from J; bases not matched to a gene: 10. Germline V gene lookup returns CDR1 SGHTA and CDR2 FQGTGA. CD4+ cells yielded CD45RA+ naive and CD45RA-negative memory subsets. Findings and caveats of the study: Non-shared clonotypes had lower generation probabilities than those shared by all four donors. Rarefaction analysis demonstrated incomplete sorted-subset sequencing notwithstanding large depth.

The authors split each subset's genomic DNA evenly across several immunoSEQ plates. The method was immunoSEQ multiplex PCR; TCRdb's version includes in-frame clones alone and lacks a portion of them. This table holds fewer than 1.8 million clones, just under 99% found once. The source material was naive CD4+ T cells sorted from blood. This sample's subset: CD45RA+ positively selected. The J gene is TRBJ2-7, the V gene TRBV7-3; 8 bases match TRBD2. This receptor was obtained from a man aged 30 to 45 in good health. The CDR3: CASSYQGAGDNEQYF. The CDR3 nucleotides read TGTGCCAGCAGCTACCAGGGAGCGGGAGATAACGAGCAGTACTTC.